One sample yielded the 5 T cell receptor beta chains listed below, sequenced in a study of spatial heterogeneity in lung cancer. Which antigens these TCRs recognize remains unknown. Study-wide findings and caveats: Counts that tracked tumor mutation counts were those of expanded intratumoral alpha and beta TCRs.

TCRdb re-derived calls from the 5' RACE reads in MiXCR, one entry per CDR3 protein. The sample gives roughly 5,100 distinct CDR3 sequences, over 10% of which show up once; around 26% is in the top ten. Time point noted: sample taken at primary tumor resection. This specimen consisted of lung tumor tissue, obtained at surgery. The receptor set was obtained from a male donor with early-stage non-small cell lung cancer.

In this sample, this clonotype turned up many times. This beta chain slipped into a library made for alpha chains as a stray read, so its size is not meaningful. The chain links TRBV28 to TRBJ2-7; a weak D match, TRBD1 (6 bases). Germline V gene sequence: CDR1 MDHEN, CDR2 SYDVKM. Trimming took off 2 bases at V and 3 bases at J, with 11 bases between the two ends. The CDR3 runs 14 residues. This CDR3 is CASSLKGVGYEQYF. Written as DNA, the CDR3 is TGTGCCAGCAGTTTAAAGGGGGTCGGCTACGAGCAGTACTTC.

Ten or more counts support this clonotype. This beta chain was picked up by a library intended for alpha chains and is off target, so its count carries little meaning. J is TRBJ2-3 and V is TRBV12-3 or TRBV12-4; D tentatively fits TRBD1 or TRBD2 (6 bases each). V dropped 3 bases and J dropped 4 bases, with 8 bases sitting between them. The CDR3 runs to 13 residues. CDR3 bases: TGTGCCAGCAGTTTCGGGGGCGCAGATACGCAGTATTTT. As protein: CASSFGGADTQYF.

By proportion, this clonotype is medium-sized. This beta chain was picked up by a library intended for alpha chains and is off target, so its count carries little meaning. The V and J genes are TRBV6-2 or TRBV6-3 and TRBJ2-7, with a possible D match to TRBD1 (5 bases). The CDR3 sequence is 14 residues long. Looked up from germline, CDR1 is MNHEY and CDR2 is SVGEGT. Trimming shortened V by 5 bases and J by 1 base, and 12 bases separated the two germline ends. The CDR3 nucleotides are TGTGCCAGCAGTGGGAACGACAGATCCTACGAGCAGTACTTC. Its protein product is CASSGNDRSYEQYF.

This clonotype occurred many times. This beta chain is an unintended read in a library built for alpha chains; its size means little. The J gene is TRBJ2-3, the V gene TRBV29-1, with D perhaps matching TRBD2 (6 bases). Germline assignment: CDR1 SQVTM and CDR2 ANQGSEA. CDR3 length: 15 residues. V lost 7 bases to trimming and J lost 4 bases, with 21 bases between them. In nucleotides, the CDR3 is TGCAGCGCCCGGGGAACCCCCGGAGGGTCAGATACGCAGTATTTT. Amino acid sequence: CSARGTPGGSDTQYF.

In this sample, this clonotype turned up a few times. This beta chain is a stray read from a library made for alpha chains; its abundance is not meaningful. The genes are TRBV7-2 and TRBJ2-3, with D unresolved. CDR3 length: 16 amino acids. V was shortened by 1 base and J by 0 bases, with 11 bases between the two germline ends. Germline V CDR1 and CDR2: SGHTA, FQGNSA. The CDR3 DNA reads as TGTGCCAGCAGCTTAGGATTAGCCCGCAGCACAGATACGCAGTATTTT. This translates into CASSLGLARSTDTQYF.